Following are 22 T cell receptor beta chains from one sample sequenced in a study of beta chain features in type 1 diabetes. TCRB transcripts that were expressed got sequenced, as all of the isolated RNA had been reverse transcribed. Clones were read by immunoSEQ multiplex PCR, and TCRdb kept only the in-frame ones, dropping some. The sample includes fewer than 350,000 clones, 15% to 20% of them seen just once. Sequenced: naive CD4+ T cells from blood. These TCRs come from a woman aged 18-29 years in good health.

This clone was seen a handful of times. The chain carries TRBV12-5 and TRBJ2-5; tentative D call: TRBD2 (5 bases). The germline CDR1 and CDR2 sequences are LGHNT and FRNRAP. The CDR3 runs to 14 residues. The germline V and J ends were trimmed by 5 bases and 1 base, with 11 bases remaining between them. The CDR3 is CASGPEAAQETQYF. CDR3 in DNA: TGTGCTAGTGGTCCTGAAGCGGCCCAAGAGACCCAGTACTTC.

This clone was observed a few times. The chain combines TRBV11-2 with TRBJ2-1; the D gene is possibly TRBD1 (6 bases). V was clipped by 3 bases and J by 8 bases, with 11 bases between them. This CDR3 is built from 13 residues. CDR1 and CDR2 from the germline V gene are SGHAT and FQNNGV. CDR3 in amino acids: CASSFGYRDEQFF. The CDR3 bases are TGTGCCAGCAGCTTCGGCTACAGGGATGAGCAGTTCTTC.

The chain joins TRBV7-9 to TRBJ1-6, with D unclear. Germline V CDR1 and CDR2: SEHNR, FQNEAQ (reference sequence). This CDR3 has 12 amino acids. V was pared by 5 bases and J by 10 bases, with 9 bases between. CDR3 loop: CASSPPGSPLHF. The CDR3 nucleotides are TGTGCCAGCAGCCCCCCGGGGTCACCCCTCCACTTT.

This clone turned up a few times. The gene calls are TRBV11-2 and TRBJ2-7, with 7 bases matching TRBD1. With 3 bases clipped from V and 11 bases from J, the junction kept 4 bases outside the gene matches. Germline CDR1 reads SGHAT; CDR2 reads FQNNGV. The CDR3 contains 11 residues. The CDR3 reads CASSLDGTEYF. Written as DNA, the CDR3 is TGTGCCAGCAGCTTGGATGGGACAGAGTACTTC.

This clone was counted only a few times. The chain employs TRBV30 and TRBJ1-2, with D possibly being TRBD1 (6 bases). The CDR3 has 12 residues. V lost 4 bases and J 4 bases, leaving 10 bases between the germline ends. Germline CDR1 is GTSNPN and CDR2 is SVGIG (reference sequence). CDR3 DNA: TGTGCCTGGAAAGGACAGAGCTATGGCTACACCTTC. This codes for CAWKGQSYGYTF.

This clone was counted between two and nine times. CDR3 residues: CASSPPASGGEQFF. In nucleotides, the CDR3 is TGTGCCAGCTCACCACCAGCCAGCGGGGGTGAGCAGTTCTTC. The chain combines TRBV18 with TRBJ2-1; 8 bases align to TRBD2. The V segment lost 0 bases and the J segment 9 bases; nucleotides outside the gene matches: 4. CDR3 length: 14 amino acids. Germline V gives CDR1 KGHSH, CDR2 LQKENI.

In DNA, the CDR3 is TGTGCCAGCAGACCCGGGACAGTCAGCTCCTACGAGCAGTACTTC. Translating gives CASRPGTVSSYEQYF. The rearrangement joins TRBV2 to TRBJ2-7, with 7 bases lining up with TRBD1. Per germline, CDR1 SNHLY and CDR2 FYNNEI. This CDR3 contains 15 residues. Trimming removed 6 bases from V and 0 bases from J; junction bases left unmatched: 8. Using reference TRBV2 and TRBJ2-7 for the parts outside the CDR3, the full variable domain is EPEVTQTPSHQVTQMGQEVILRCVPISNHLYFYWYRQILGQKVEFLVSFYNNEISEKSEIFDDQFSVERPDGSNFTLKIRSTKLEDSAMYFCASRPGTVSSYEQYFGPGTRLTVT.

This chain connects TRBV7-9 to TRBJ2-1, with a possible D match to TRBD2 (6 bases). Trimming cost V 1 base and J 8 bases, with 9 bases left between them. Germline V lookup: CDR1 SEHNR, CDR2 FQNEAQ (reference sequence). CDR3 length equals 13 residues. In DNA form, the CDR3 reads TGTGCCAGCAGCTTAGTGCGGGACGATGAGCAGTTCTTC. Translated, it gives CASSLVRDDEQFF. Looking up the rest from reference TRBV7-9 and TRBJ2-1 gives the full variable domain: DTGVSQNPRHKITKRGQNVTFRCDPISEHNRLYWYRQTLGQGPEFLTYFQNEAQLEKSRLLSDRFSAERPKGSFSTLEIQRTEQGDSAMYLCASSLVRDDEQFFGPGTRLTVL.

V and J are TRBV10-1 and TRBJ2-5, with 8 nucleotides matching TRBD1. The germline V gene has CDR1 WNHNN and CDR2 SYGVQD (reference sequence). Germline trimming cut 4 bases from V and 4 bases from J; bases unmatched to any gene: 2. The CDR3 covers 13 residues. CDR3 region: CASSGQGAETQYF. DNA for the CDR3: TGCGCCAGCAGTGGTCAGGGGGCAGAGACCCAGTACTTC.

The chain combines TRBV9 with TRBJ2-5; D possibly corresponds to TRBD2 (5 bases). CDR1 and CDR2 (germline): SGDLS, YYNGEE. Between the trimmed V and J ends, which lost 3 bases and 5 bases, there was a span of 11 bases. The CDR3 covers 13 residues. CDR3 residues: CASSADWRETQYF. For the CDR3, the DNA is TGTGCCAGCAGCGCGGACTGGAGGGAGACCCAGTACTTC.

The chain joins TRBV4-1 to TRBJ1-2, with TRBD1 as a possible D gene (5 bases). Germline V CDR1 and CDR2: MGHRA, YSYEKL. V lost 1 base, J lost 7 bases, and 19 bases lay in between. The CDR3 runs to 16 residues. CDR3 region: CASSQAWTNRDSGYTF. CDR3 nucleotides: TGCGCCAGCAGCCAAGCCTGGACAAATCGCGACAGTGGCTACACCTTC.

V is TRBV20-1 and J is TRBJ2-7, with a weak D call TRBD2 (6 bases). V was pared by 6 bases and J by 12 bases, with 18 bases between. The CDR3 is made up of 11 amino acids. Germline CDR1 and CDR2: DFQATT and SNEGSKA (reference sequence). CDR3 sequence: CSASAGTELYF. The CDR3, as DNA: TGCAGTGCCTCCGCGGGGACGGAGTTGTACTTC.

The chain has TRBV29-1 and TRBJ2-1; 14 nucleotides line up with TRBD2. The CDR3 loop spans 19 amino acids. The germline V gene has CDR1 SQVTM and CDR2 ANQGSEA. V lost 6 bases to trimming and J lost 0 bases; unmatched junction nucleotides: 13. In nucleotides, the CDR3 is TGCAGCGTCGACCGGGGGACTAGCGGGGGAGGGGGCTCCTACAATGAGCAGTTCTTC. It translates to CSVDRGTSGGGGSYNEQFF.

On this clone itself: The same CDR3 arises from other DNA sequences in this sample as well. The chain has TRBV5-1 and TRBJ2-2; 10 nucleotides align to TRBD1. V lost 3 bases, J lost 5 bases, and 1 base stayed unmatched. This CDR3 spans 14 amino acids. Germline loops: CDR1 SGHRS, CDR2 YFSETQ. The chain's CDR3 is CASSWGQGTGELFF. The DNA of the CDR3 is TGCGCCAGCAGCTGGGGACAGGGGACCGGGGAGCTGTTTTTT. Complete variable domain (other parts from reference TRBV5-1 and TRBJ2-2): KAGVTQTPRYLIKTRGQQVTLSCSPISGHRSVSWYQQTPGQGLQFLFEYFSETQRNKGNFPGRFSGRQFSNSRSEMNVSTLELGDSALYLCASSWGQGTGELFFGEGSRLTVL.

This clone was seen a handful of times. Other DNA sequences in the same sample also yield this CDR3. The chain links TRBV15 to TRBJ2-5; D is unresolved. Trimming shortened V by 0 bases and J by 4 bases, and 6 bases separated the two germline ends. Germline V lookup: CDR1 LNHNV, CDR2 YYDKDF (reference sequence). This CDR3 is built from 13 residues. Here the CDR3 reads CATSRDRGETQYF. In nucleotides, the CDR3 is TGTGCCACCAGCAGAGACCGAGGAGAGACCCAGTACTTC.

J is TRBJ2-3 and V is TRBV30; 7 positions agree with TRBD1. CDR3 length: 12 residues. V lost 2 bases and J lost 5; bases outside the gene matches: 1. Germline V gives CDR1 GTSNPN, CDR2 SVGIG (reference sequence). CDR3 sequence: CAWSRDRDTQYF. CDR3 bases: TGTGCCTGGAGTAGGGACAGAGATACGCAGTATTTT.

This clone was seen more than once but under ten times. The chain couples TRBV27 to TRBJ2-5; TRBD2 matches at 11 bases. CDR1 is MNHEY, CDR2 SMNVEV, per germline (reference sequence). The CDR3 is 13 amino acids. Trimming took 7 bases from V and 4 from J; bases not matched to a gene: 2. The CDR3 here is CASTTSGVETQYF. CDR3 in DNA: TGTGCCAGCACGACTAGCGGGGTAGAGACCCAGTACTTC.

This clone was seen a few times. The rearrangement uses TRBV9 and TRBJ2-3; 7 nucleotides line up with TRBD2. The CDR3 sequence is 17 residues long. J gave up 0 bases and V 0 bases, and 7 bases lay outside the gene matches. CDR1 and CDR2 (germline): SGDLS, YYNGEE. The CDR3 is CASSVGATSASTDTQYF. The CDR3 region has the DNA TGTGCCAGCAGCGTAGGGGCAACTAGCGCTAGCACAGATACGCAGTATTTT. Variable domain in full (rest from reference TRBV9 and TRBJ2-3): DSGVTQTPKHLITATGQRVTLRCSPRSGDLSVYWYQQSLDQGLQFLIQYYNGEERAKGNILERFSAQQFPDLHSELNLSSLELGDSALYFCASSVGATSASTDTQYFGPGTRLTVL.

This clone was seen a few times. The chain links TRBV7-2 to TRBJ2-7; TRBD1 might be the D (6 bases). V lost 0 bases and J 3 bases, leaving 9 bases between the germline ends. CDR3 length: 14 residues. CDR1 is SGHTA and CDR2 is FQGNSA in the germline V gene. The CDR3 DNA is TGTGCCAGCAGCTTAGCCGGGACAAACTACGAGCAGTACTTC. Translated, it gives CASSLAGTNYEQYF. Supplemented by reference TRBV7-2 and TRBJ2-7, the full variable domain reads GAGVSQSPSNKVTEKGKDVELRCDPISGHTALYWYRQSLGQGLEFLIYFQGNSAPDKSGLPSDRFSAERTGGSVSTLTIQRTQQEDSAVYLCASSLAGTNYEQYFGPGTRLTVT.

This clone was recorded a few times. This chain joins TRBV4-1 and TRBJ1-1, with unresolved D. Trimming took 3 bases from V and 4 from J, leaving 12 bases between them. In germline, CDR1 is MGHRA, CDR2 YSYEKL. The CDR3 is 14 amino acids. CDR3 bases: TGCGCCAGCAGCCAGGAAACCGGGAGCACTGAAGCTTTCTTT. Translating it yields CASSQETGSTEAFF.

The V call is TRBV2, the J call TRBJ2-7, with D hard to call. CDR1 is SNHLY, CDR2 FYNNEI, per germline. This CDR3 spans 12 amino acids. The V and J ends lost 4 bases and 4 bases respectively, with 8 bases between them. CDR3 residues: CASSAHSYEQYF. The CDR3 DNA follows: TGTGCCAGCAGTGCTCACAGTTACGAGCAGTACTTC.

In this sample, this clone turned up a few times. This rearrangement joins TRBV28 to TRBJ1-6; 7 bases match TRBD1. Losses at the gene ends were 1 base for V and 7 bases for J; bases not matched to a gene: 4. The length of the CDR3 is 15 residues. Looked up from germline, CDR1 is MDHEN and CDR2 is SYDVKM. The CDR3 DNA follows: TGTGCCAGCAGTTTATTTGGCAGGGGGAATTCACCCCTCCACTTT. Its protein product is CASSLFGRGNSPLHF.